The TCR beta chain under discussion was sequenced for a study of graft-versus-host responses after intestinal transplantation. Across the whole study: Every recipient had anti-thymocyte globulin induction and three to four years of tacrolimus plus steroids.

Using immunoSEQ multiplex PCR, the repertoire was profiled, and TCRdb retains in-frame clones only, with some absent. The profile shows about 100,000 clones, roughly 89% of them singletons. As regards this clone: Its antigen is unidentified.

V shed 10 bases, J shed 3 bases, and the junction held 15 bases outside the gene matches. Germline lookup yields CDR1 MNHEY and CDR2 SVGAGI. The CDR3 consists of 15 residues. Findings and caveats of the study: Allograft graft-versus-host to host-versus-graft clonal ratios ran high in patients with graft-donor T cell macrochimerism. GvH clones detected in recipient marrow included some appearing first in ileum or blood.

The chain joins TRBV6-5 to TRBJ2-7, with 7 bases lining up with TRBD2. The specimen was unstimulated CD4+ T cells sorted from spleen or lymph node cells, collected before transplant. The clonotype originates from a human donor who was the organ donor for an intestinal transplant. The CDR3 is CATHEGRGKRYEQYF. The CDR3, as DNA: TGTGCCACGCACGAAGGGCGGGGGAAACGCTACGAGCAGTACTTC.